The present TCR beta chain was sequenced within a study of T cells expressing NK-cell markers. Whole-study context: Seven of eight sequenced donors tested HCMV-seropositive; one tested seronegative. Study-level findings and limits: The study did not resolve the HCMV specificity of expanded NKG2C+ T cell clones. These same clonotypes (in four donors) also led the CD3+CD56-NKG2C+ fraction.

Details on this clonotype: Antigen: not known.

Synthesis of TCR beta cDNA relied on 5'RACE template switching carrying UMIs. TCRdb reworked the 5' RACE reads into one entry per CDR3 protein, no DNA. The sample has 150,000 to 180,000 distinct CDR3 sequences; the top ten hold 30% to 45%. Sequencing was performed on blood T cells: a sorted CD56 or NKG2C T cell subset, CD4+ or CD8+ T cells, or bulk PBMC T cells (not recorded which). This TCR derives from a woman between 50 and 59 years old in good health.

The CDR3 loop is CASSLLGEGLPDTQYF. The chain links TRBV28 to TRBJ2-3; with no DNA, the TCRdb D assignment of TRBD2 cannot be verified. Germline CDR1 MDHEN, CDR2 SYDVKM. The CDR3 length is 16 residues. Combining the CDR3 with reference TRBV28 and TRBJ2-3 gives the whole variable domain DVKVTQSSRYLVKRTGEKVFLECVQDMDHENMFWYRQDPGLGLRLIYFSYDVKMKEKGDIPEGYSVSREKKERFSLILESASTNQTSMYLCASSLLGEGLPDTQYFGPGTRLTVL.